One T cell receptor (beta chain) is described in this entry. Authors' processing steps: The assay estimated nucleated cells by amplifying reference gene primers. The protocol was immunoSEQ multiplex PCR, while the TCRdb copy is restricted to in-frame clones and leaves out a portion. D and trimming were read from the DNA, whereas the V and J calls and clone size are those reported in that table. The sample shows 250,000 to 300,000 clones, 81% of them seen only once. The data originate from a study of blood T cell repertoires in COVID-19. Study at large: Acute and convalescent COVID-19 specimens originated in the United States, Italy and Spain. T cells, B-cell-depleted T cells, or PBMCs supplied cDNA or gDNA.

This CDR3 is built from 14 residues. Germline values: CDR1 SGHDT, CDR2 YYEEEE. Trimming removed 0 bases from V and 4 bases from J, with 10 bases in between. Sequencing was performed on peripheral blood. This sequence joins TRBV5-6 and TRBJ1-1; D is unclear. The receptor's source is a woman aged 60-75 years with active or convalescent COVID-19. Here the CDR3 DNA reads TGTGCCAGCAGCTTGGATTGGGAGTTCACTGAAGCTTTCTTT. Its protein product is CASSLDWEFTEAFF.